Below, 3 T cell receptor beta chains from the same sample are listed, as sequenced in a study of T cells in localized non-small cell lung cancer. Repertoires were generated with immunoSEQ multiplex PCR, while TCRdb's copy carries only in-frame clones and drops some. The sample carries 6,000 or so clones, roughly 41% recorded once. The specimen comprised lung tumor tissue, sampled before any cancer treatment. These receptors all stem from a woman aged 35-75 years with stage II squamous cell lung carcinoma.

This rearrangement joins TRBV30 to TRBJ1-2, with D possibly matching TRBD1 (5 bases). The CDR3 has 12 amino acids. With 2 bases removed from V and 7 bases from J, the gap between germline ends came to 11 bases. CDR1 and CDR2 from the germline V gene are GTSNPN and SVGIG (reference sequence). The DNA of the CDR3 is TGTGCCTGGAGTCCGACGGGGGGTGGCTACACCTTC. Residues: CAWSPTGGGYTF.

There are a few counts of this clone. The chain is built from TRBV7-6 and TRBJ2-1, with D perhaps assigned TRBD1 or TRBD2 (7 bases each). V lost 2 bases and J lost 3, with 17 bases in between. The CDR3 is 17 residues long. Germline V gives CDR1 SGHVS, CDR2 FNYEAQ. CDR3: CASSLNPRGRGYNEQFF. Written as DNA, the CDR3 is TGTGCCAGCAGCTTAAACCCCAGGGGGAGGGGCTACAATGAGCAGTTCTTC.

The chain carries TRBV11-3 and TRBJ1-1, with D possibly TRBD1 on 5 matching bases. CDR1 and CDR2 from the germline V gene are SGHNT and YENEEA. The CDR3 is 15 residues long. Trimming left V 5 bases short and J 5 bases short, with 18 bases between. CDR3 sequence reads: CASSPQWGVGTEAFF. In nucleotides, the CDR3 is TGTGCCAGCAGCCCCCAGTGGGGCGTAGGGACTGAAGCTTTCTTT.